The sample holds a few counts of the clone carrying this T cell receptor (beta chain). The antigen remains undetermined. A junction end diverges from the germline sequence, so it may reflect a read error. The sample originates from a study of regulatory T cells in long-lasting Graves disease. About the research overall: Persistence in Graves' disease denoted antithyroid drug use beyond 5 years alongside positive TSH receptor antibodies. Regarding the study as a whole: Persistent disease favored TRBV28, TRBJ1-2 and TRBJ2-5.

According to the study, TCR beta libraries were built with iRepertoire HTBI primers and CDR3-region Arm-PCR. Each CDR3 protein is one row after TCRdb ran MiXCR on the multiplex PCR reads. Altogether more than 300,000 distinct CDR3 sequences are present, 15% to 20% being singletons, with the ten largest covering just under 30%. CDR1 is SGHRS and CDR2 is YFSETQ in the germline V gene. There are 15 residues in the CDR3. The time point denotes: persistent/refractory GD, antithyroid drugs over 5 years with positive TRAb. Researchers made the TCR library from RNA that was extracted from PBMCs. From an endocrinology department in Xi'an, China, came the patients.

The sequence was obtained from a female donor with Graves disease. The V and J genes are TRBV5-1 and TRBJ2-7, with TRBD1 identical over 7 bases. The sample in question was peripheral blood mononuclear cells (PBMCs), obtained when the disease was refractory, from a patient treated with antithyroid drugs. For the CDR3, the DNA is TGTGCCAGCAGCTCCCCAACTCTGACAGGGATCGAGCAGTACTTC. This codes for CASSSPTLTGIEQYF. Based on the CDR3 plus reference TRBV5-1 and TRBJ2-7, the full variable domain is KAGVTQTPRYLIKTRGQQVTLSCSPISGHRSVSWYQQTPGQGLQFLFEYFSETQRNKGNFPGRFSGRQFSNSRSEMNVSTLELGDSALYLCASSSPTLTGIEQYFGPGTRLTVT.